This T cell receptor beta chain was documented in a study of OX40 agonist ivuxolimab in advanced cancers. J lost 4 bases, V lost 4 bases, and 12 bases had no gene match. CDR1 SGHDN and CDR2 FVKESK come from the germline V gene. The CDR3 runs 16 residues. Assay used: immunoSEQ multiplex PCR; TCRdb lists only in-frame clones, some missing. The sample consists of roughly 60,000 clones, around 93% of them appearing once. The TCR sequence derives from an adult with an advanced solid tumor such as melanoma, head and neck, liver or kidney cancer. J is TRBJ1-2 and V is TRBV14; TRBD1 matches 7 bases. This specimen was CD4+ or CD8+ T cells sorted from blood, taken in a trial of the OX40 agonist ivuxolimab. Here the CDR3 reads CASSRNLLTGFYGYTF. The DNA of the CDR3 is TGTGCCAGCAGCCGAAATTTACTGACAGGGTTCTATGGCTACACCTTC.